These 9 T cell receptor beta chains share one sample of origin, sequenced in a study of a mutant IDH1 vaccine in newly diagnosed glioma (dated by TCRdb to the early 2020s). What these receptors recognize is not known. The library relied on the immunoSEQ multiplex PCR assay. TCRdb stores this immuneACCESS table with in-frame sequences only. Part of the clones is absent; in the studies checked, under half of the shortfall reflects unresolved V genes, and no reason is known for the rest. The sample table records 110,000 or so clones; 75% to 90% of these occur just once. The ten largest clones capture more than 0.55% of the sample. Taken with the paper, the label for time point translates to: week 11, during vaccination. Each vaccine dose, consisting of 300 ug of a 20-mer mutant IDH1 peptide in Montanide, was administered subcutaneously with topical imiquimod. Material: PBMCs, obtained from a glioma patient whose treatment included an IDH1 peptide vaccine. These TCRs come from a woman in her forties or fifties with glioma.

The chain recombines TRBV5-4 with TRBJ2-3, with 9 bases lining up with TRBD2. V lost 4 bases, J lost 5 bases, and 8 bases stayed unmatched. This CDR3 spans 15 amino acids. CDR1 and CDR2 (germline): SGHNT, YYREEE (reference sequence). CDR3 loop: CASSLGGTSLDTQYF. The CDR3 DNA is TGTGCCAGCAGCCTGGGGGGGACTAGCCTAGATACGCAGTATTTT.

The rearrangement uses TRBV4-1 and TRBJ2-3; D call uncertain. The CDR3 extends over 12 amino acids. Germline CDR1 reads MGHRA; CDR2 reads YSYEKL. The germline V and J ends were trimmed by 1 base and 4 bases, with 3 bases remaining between them. In nucleotides, the CDR3 is TGCGCCAGCAGCCAAGTAGCAGATACGCAGTATTTT. Translation: CASSQVADTQYF.

The chain couples TRBV19 to TRBJ1-2; tentative D call: TRBD1 (5 bases). Germline V gene lookup returns CDR1 LNHDA and CDR2 SQIVND (reference sequence). The CDR3 covers 16 residues. V was trimmed by 3 bases and J by 3 bases, leaving 17 bases between them. CDR3 nucleotide sequence: TGTGCCAGTAGTATCTGGGGACGGATTATGGACTATGGCTACACCTTC. Residues: CASSIWGRIMDYGYTF.

This rearrangement joins TRBV7-2 to TRBJ2-1; 7 bases line up with TRBD2. The germline V gene encodes CDR1 SGHTA and CDR2 FQGNSA. J was trimmed by 0 bases and V by 3 bases; bases with no gene match: 2. CDR3 size: 15 residues. The CDR3 region is CASSLAGDSYNEQFF. As DNA, the CDR3 is TGTGCCAGCAGCTTGGCGGGAGACTCCTACAATGAGCAGTTCTTC. Full variable domain (remainder filled in from reference TRBV7-2 and TRBJ2-1): GAGVSQSPSNKVTEKGKDVELRCDPISGHTALYWYRQSLGQGLEFLIYFQGNSAPDKSGLPSDRFSAERTGGSVSTLTIQRTQQEDSAVYLCASSLAGDSYNEQFFGPGTRLTVL.

This sequence joins TRBV7-6 and TRBJ2-7, with TRBD2 matching over 7 bases. The trim removed 5 bases at V and 3 bases at J, leaving 10 bases unmatched. Germline CDR1 SGHVS, CDR2 FNYEAQ. The CDR3 loop spans 15 amino acids. The CDR3 nucleotides read TGTGCCAGCAGCCCAGGACTAGTGGTCCTCTACGAGCAGTACTTC. Translated: CASSPGLVVLYEQYF.

The CDR3 DNA sequence: TGTGCCAGCAGCCCCACGGCGGGAAGCACTGAAGCTTTCTTT. Translation: CASSPTAGSTEAFF. The chain combines TRBV11-2 with TRBJ1-1; D remains unclear. This CDR3 is 14 amino acids long. The V end lost 5 bases, the J end lost 4 bases, and 14 bases lay between the germline ends. Germline V lookup: CDR1 SGHAT, CDR2 FQNNGV.

The rearrangement uses TRBV10-1 and TRBJ2-1; 8 bases are shared with TRBD1. The V segment lost 8 bases and the J segment 4 bases; nucleotides outside the gene matches: 10. Germline-derived CDR1 and CDR2 are WNHNN and SYGVQD (reference sequence). The CDR3 covers 15 residues. CDR3 sequence reads: CASASGTGGYNEQFF. Here the CDR3 DNA reads TGCGCCAGCGCCTCCGGGACAGGCGGATACAATGAGCAGTTCTTC.

J is TRBJ2-7 and V is TRBV27; the D is unclear. Germline CDR1 reads MNHEY; CDR2 reads SMNVEV (reference sequence). Trimming stripped 2 bases from V and 3 bases from J, with 8 bases between. The CDR3 is 13 residues long. Here the CDR3 reads CASSLGQLYEQYF. The CDR3 bases are TGTGCCAGCAGTTTAGGGCAGCTCTACGAGCAGTACTTC.

J is TRBJ1-5 and V is TRBV18; no reliable D call. The CDR3 consists of 13 residues. In germline, CDR1 is KGHSH, CDR2 LQKENI. V dropped 2 bases and J dropped 3 bases, with 5 bases sitting between them. CDR3 loop: CASSPGYNQPQHF. CDR3 bases: TGTGCCAGCTCACCAGGATACAATCAGCCCCAGCATTTT.